This entry lists 10 T cell receptor beta chains sequenced from one sample in a study of blood T cell repertoires in COVID-19. The method was immunoSEQ multiplex PCR; TCRdb's version includes in-frame clones alone and lacks a portion of them. Here the sample spans over 100,000 clones, around 90% being singletons. The material sequenced was peripheral blood. All receptors come from a human donor in a cohort sampled during active COVID-19.

The chain is built from TRBV7-2 and TRBJ2-1; D ambiguous. Germline-derived CDR1 and CDR2 are SGHTA and FQGNSA. The CDR3 length is 12 residues. V dropped 5 bases and J dropped 9 bases, with 11 bases sitting between them. CDR3 DNA sequence: TGTGCCAGCAGCAGAACCGGCGGTGAGCAGTTCTTC. Its protein product is CASSRTGGEQFF.

This sequence joins TRBV19 and TRBJ2-1; maybe TRBD2 (6 bases). This CDR3 comprises 17 residues. CDR1 is LNHDA, CDR2 SQIVND, per germline (reference sequence). With 3 bases removed from V and 3 bases from J, the gap between germline ends came to 18 bases. CDR3 bases: TGTGCCAGTAGTATTGGGTCAAATAGCGGATACTACAATGAGCAGTTCTTC. This gives the protein CASSIGSNSGYYNEQFF.

The chain has TRBV6-2 or TRBV6-3 and TRBJ2-2; TRBD1 might be the D (6 bases). CDR3 length: 15 amino acids. Trimming removed 6 bases from V and 5 bases from J, with 16 bases in between. The V gene's germline CDR1 is MNHEY and CDR2 SVGEGT. The chain's CDR3 is CASSPLTGLTGELFF. DNA for the CDR3: TGTGCCAGCAGCCCACTTACAGGGCTAACCGGGGAGCTGTTTTTT.

V usage is TRBV7-8 and J usage is TRBJ1-2; D might be TRBD1 (6 bases). Deletions cut 0 bases from V and 7 bases from J, with 9 bases between. Germline CDR1 reads SGHVS; CDR2 reads FQNEAQ. The CDR3 extends over 13 amino acids. As DNA, the CDR3 is TGTGCCAGCAGCTTAGCCCAGGGGTTTGGCTACACCTTC. This gives the protein CASSLAQGFGYTF.

V gene TRBV19 combines with J gene TRBJ2-5; TRBD2 is a possible D gene (7 bases). Germline V gene sequence: CDR1 LNHDA, CDR2 SQIVND (reference sequence). The CDR3 has 15 residues. The ends were cut back, 1 base at V and 4 bases at J, with 13 bases in the middle. DNA of the CDR3: TGTGCCAGTAGTATAGGGGGAGGGGGTGGAGAGACCCAGTACTTC. Translating it yields CASSIGGGGGETQYF.

This sequence joins TRBV24-1 and TRBJ1-5; D not resolved. This CDR3 region has 13 residues. V gave up 3 bases and J gave up 7 bases, with 9 bases separating them. Germline V gene sequence: CDR1 KGHDR, CDR2 SFDVKD. CDR3 loop: CATSDRREQPQHF. The DNA for the CDR3 is TGTGCCACCAGTGATCGGAGGGAGCAGCCCCAGCATTTT.

The rearrangement joins TRBV3-1 (or the pseudogene TRBV3-2) to TRBJ1-1, with D unresolved. Looked up from germline, CDR1 is LGHDT and CDR2 is YNNKEL (reference sequence). The CDR3 consists of 12 residues. Trimming stripped 4 bases from V and 7 bases from J, with 10 bases between. The CDR3 region is CASSPRHDEAFF. Written as DNA, the CDR3 is TGTGCCAGCAGCCCGCGACACGATGAAGCTTTCTTT.

The rearrangement joins TRBV3-1 (or the pseudogene TRBV3-2) to TRBJ2-1; TRBD1 might be the D (6 bases). Germline V CDR1 and CDR2: LGHDT, YNNKEL (reference sequence). Trimming shortened V by 0 bases and J by 4 bases, and 10 bases separated the two germline ends. The CDR3 is made up of 15 amino acids. CDR3 sequence reads: CASSQDRGYYNEQFF. CDR3 in DNA: TGTGCCAGCAGCCAAGACAGGGGTTATTACAATGAGCAGTTCTTC.

This rearrangement joins TRBV9 to TRBJ2-6; the match to TRBD2 covers 12 bases. Germline CDR1 SGDLS, CDR2 YYNGEE. The CDR3 sequence is 16 residues long. V trimming: 6 bases; J trimming: 3 bases; junction bases outside the gene matches: 4. CDR3: CASKGLAGFGANVLTF. The CDR3 DNA is TGTGCCAGCAAGGGACTAGCGGGCTTTGGGGCCAACGTCCTGACTTTC.

CDR3 region: CASSPTSGRFNEQFF. Here the CDR3 DNA reads TGTGCCAGCAGCCCGACTAGCGGGAGGTTCAATGAGCAGTTCTTC. This sequence joins TRBV7-7 and TRBJ2-1, with 13 nucleotides matching TRBD2. Looked up from germline, CDR1 is SSHAT and CDR2 is FNYEAQ (reference sequence). The CDR3 covers 15 residues. Trimming cost V 5 bases and J 6 bases; bases outside gene matches: 4.